The clone carrying this T cell receptor beta chain showed up just a few times. Antigen unknown. Quantitative molecular-barcoded 5'-RACE generated the TCR beta libraries. MiXCR, run by TCRdb on the 5' RACE reads, gives a single entry per CDR3 protein. The sample has approximately 500,000 distinct CDR3 sequences, roughly 13% seen once. CDR1 and CDR2 (germline): DFQATT, SNEGSKA (reference sequence). The CDR3 totals 16 residues. V lost 0 bases, J lost 4 bases, and 17 bases lay in between. This entry belongs to a study of CD8 T cells in ankylosing spondylitis. Study results and caveats: Blood of patients with ankylosing spondylitis appeared to be characterized by a TCR beta motif of several highly homologous variants.

The rearrangement uses TRBV20-1 and TRBJ2-3, with D unclear. This TCR derives from a male donor with ankylosing spondylitis. The specimen sequenced was blood, either unsorted or a sorted T cell fraction (not recorded which). The CDR3 is CSARDRNWAESDTQYF. The CDR3 nucleotides are TGCAGTGCTAGAGATCGGAATTGGGCTGAGTCAGATACGCAGTATTTT.